The TCR beta chain described here comes from a study of blood T cell repertoires in COVID-19 (dated by TCRdb to 2020 to 2022). Regarding the complete study: The collaborator samples originated in the United States, Italy and Spain and spanned the acute and convalescent phases of COVID-19. The material from the prospective study consisted of cDNA or gDNA derived from T cells, B-cell-depleted T cells, or PBMCs. Subjects who had been exposed to COVID-19, were actively infected with it, or had recovered from it provided the deeply sampled blood TCRbeta repertoires that made up the dataset. A freely available public database, intended as a resource for researchers studying the immune response to SARS-CoV-2, is where the repertoires were released. The samples were drawn from the first 160 participants of the ongoing ImmuneRACE study and from 1,200 or so subjects provided by 6 global collaborators. Nearly every sample came with metadata listing a de-identified subject ID, COVID-19 status, age in years and sex. Where available, HLA class I and class II types were taken from metadata supplied by the sample provider and were not determined by assay-based typing.

TCRbeta CDR3 regions were amplified from genomic DNA by means of the immunoSEQ Assay, a bias-controlled multiplex PCR. In the authors' own workflow: The number of nucleated cells in each sample was estimated by amplification of reference gene primers within the assay. To quantify the absolute abundance of each unique TCRbeta CDR3 rearrangement, sequence reads were collapsed and filtered. For each sample, productive Simpson clonality was calculated by taking the square root of Simpson's diversity index across productive rearrangements. TCRdb holds this immuneACCESS table with in-frame rearrangements only. Some clones are missing; in checked studies, unresolved V genes explain under half, and the rest has no known cause. Clonal size and the V and J genes are those of that table, whereas D and trimming came from the DNA. Counted in this sample were approximately 100,000 clones; approximately 86% of them appeared once. The ten largest clones take up more than 5.5% of the sample.

Overall study outcomes, separate from this receptor: How much clinical and demographic metadata was included differed by source and by participant, and the metadata was provided uncurated.

Each collaborating institution followed its own protocols to collect whole blood in K2EDTA tubes. For TCRbeta analysis, collaborators shipped samples as frozen whole blood, isolated PBMCs, or DNA extracted from either of those sample types. This clone was detected once. Its antigen specificity is not known. No much larger clone exists at a distance of one base, and base qualities are not known. The CDR3 goes from the cysteine to the phenylalanine over 16 residues. Just CDR3 DNA is preserved here, 48 bases in frame from base 1. V was cut back by 0 bases and J by 3 bases, leaving a gap of 14 bases between them. CDR1 and CDR2 (ENHRY, SYGVKD) derive from the germline V gene.

Material: peripheral blood. The chain links TRBV10-3 with TRBJ1-1; tentative D gene TRBD1, with 6 bases matching. This receptor was obtained from a woman aged 55-70 years with acute or convalescent COVID-19. The nucleotides are TGTGCCATCAGTGAGTCTGTCGGGGCAGGGGACACTGAAGCTTTCTTT. Its translation reads: CAISESVGAGDTEAFF.